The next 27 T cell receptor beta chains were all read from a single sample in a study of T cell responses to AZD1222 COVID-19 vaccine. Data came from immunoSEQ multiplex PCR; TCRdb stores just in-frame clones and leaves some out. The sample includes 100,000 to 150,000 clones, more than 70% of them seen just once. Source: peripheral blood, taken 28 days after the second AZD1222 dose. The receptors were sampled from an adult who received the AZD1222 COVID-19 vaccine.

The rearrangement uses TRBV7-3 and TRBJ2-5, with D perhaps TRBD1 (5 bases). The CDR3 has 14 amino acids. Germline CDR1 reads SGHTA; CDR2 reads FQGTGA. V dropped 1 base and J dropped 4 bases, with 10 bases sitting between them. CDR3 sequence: CASSLKRQGETQYF. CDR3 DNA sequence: TGTGCCAGCAGCTTAAAAAGGCAGGGAGAGACCCAGTACTTC.

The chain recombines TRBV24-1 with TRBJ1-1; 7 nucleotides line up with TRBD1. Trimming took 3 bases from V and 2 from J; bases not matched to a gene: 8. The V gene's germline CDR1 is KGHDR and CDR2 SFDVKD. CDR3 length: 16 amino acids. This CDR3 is CATSDPRTGDNTEAFF. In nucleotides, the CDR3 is TGTGCCACCAGTGATCCACGGACAGGCGATAACACTGAAGCTTTCTTT.

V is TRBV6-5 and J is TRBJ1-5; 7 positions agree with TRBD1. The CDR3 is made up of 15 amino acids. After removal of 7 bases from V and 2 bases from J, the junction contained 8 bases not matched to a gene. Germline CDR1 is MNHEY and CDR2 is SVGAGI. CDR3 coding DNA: TGTGCCAGCACCTTAGACAGGGACCGCAATCAGCCCCAGCATTTT. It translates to CASTLDRDRNQPQHF.

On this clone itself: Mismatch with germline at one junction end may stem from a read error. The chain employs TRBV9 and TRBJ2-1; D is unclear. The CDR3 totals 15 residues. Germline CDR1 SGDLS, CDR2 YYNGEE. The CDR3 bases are TGTGCCAGCAGCGTAGGACCCACCTCCCACAATGAGCAGTTCTTC. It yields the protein CASSVGPTSHNEQFF.

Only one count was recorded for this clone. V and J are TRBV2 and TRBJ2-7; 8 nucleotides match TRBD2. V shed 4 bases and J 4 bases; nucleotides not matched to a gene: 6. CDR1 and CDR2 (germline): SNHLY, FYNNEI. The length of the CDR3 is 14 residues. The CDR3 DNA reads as TGTGCCAGCAGTGTCCAGCGGGGGTTTTACGAGCAGTACTTC. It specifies CASSVQRGFYEQYF.

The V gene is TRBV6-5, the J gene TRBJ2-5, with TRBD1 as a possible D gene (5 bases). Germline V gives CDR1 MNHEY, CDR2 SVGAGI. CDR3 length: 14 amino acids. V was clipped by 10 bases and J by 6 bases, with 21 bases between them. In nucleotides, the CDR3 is TGTGCCACCGTCGTTCAGGGCATCATGAAGACCCAGTACTTC. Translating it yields CATVVQGIMKTQYF.

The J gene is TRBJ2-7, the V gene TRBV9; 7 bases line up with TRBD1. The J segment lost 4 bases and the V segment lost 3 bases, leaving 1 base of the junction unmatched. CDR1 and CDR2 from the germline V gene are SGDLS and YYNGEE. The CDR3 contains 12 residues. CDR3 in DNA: TGTGCCAGCAGCGGACAGGGATACGAGCAGTACTTC. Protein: CASSGQGYEQYF.

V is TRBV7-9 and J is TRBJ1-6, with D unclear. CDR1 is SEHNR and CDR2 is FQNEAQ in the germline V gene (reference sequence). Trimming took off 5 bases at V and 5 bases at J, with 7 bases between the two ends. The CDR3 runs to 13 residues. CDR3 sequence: CASSQIDNSPLHF. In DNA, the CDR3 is TGTGCCAGCAGCCAAATAGATAATTCACCCCTCCACTTT.

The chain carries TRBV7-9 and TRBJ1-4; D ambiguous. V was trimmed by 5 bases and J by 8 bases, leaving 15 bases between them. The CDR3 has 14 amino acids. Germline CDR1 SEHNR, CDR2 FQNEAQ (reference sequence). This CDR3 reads CASSPVGYWEKLFF. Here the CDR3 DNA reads TGTGCCAGCAGCCCTGTTGGGTATTGGGAAAAACTGTTTTTT.

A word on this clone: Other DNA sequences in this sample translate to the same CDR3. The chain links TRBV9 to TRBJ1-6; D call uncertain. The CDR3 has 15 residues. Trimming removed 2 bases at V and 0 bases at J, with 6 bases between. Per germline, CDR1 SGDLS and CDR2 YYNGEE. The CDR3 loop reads CASSVGSSYNSPLHF. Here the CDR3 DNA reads TGTGCCAGCAGCGTTGGTAGCTCCTATAATTCACCCCTCCACTTT. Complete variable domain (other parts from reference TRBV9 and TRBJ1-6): DSGVTQTPKHLITATGQRVTLRCSPRSGDLSVYWYQQSLDQGLQFLIQYYNGEERAKGNILERFSAQQFPDLHSELNLSSLELGDSALYFCASSVGSSYNSPLHFGNGTRLTVT.

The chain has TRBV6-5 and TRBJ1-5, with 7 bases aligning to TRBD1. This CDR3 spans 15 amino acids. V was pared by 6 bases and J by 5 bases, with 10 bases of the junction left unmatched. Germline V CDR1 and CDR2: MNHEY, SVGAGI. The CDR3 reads CASSRRGQGDQPQHF. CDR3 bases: TGTGCCAGCAGCAGGAGGGGGCAAGGGGATCAGCCCCAGCATTTT.

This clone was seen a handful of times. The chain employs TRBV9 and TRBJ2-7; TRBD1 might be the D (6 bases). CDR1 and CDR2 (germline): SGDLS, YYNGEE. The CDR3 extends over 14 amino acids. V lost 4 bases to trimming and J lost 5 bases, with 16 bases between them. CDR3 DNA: TGTGCCAGCAGCCCCAGGACAGTAGGAAACGAGCAGTACTTC. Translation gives CASSPRTVGNEQYF.

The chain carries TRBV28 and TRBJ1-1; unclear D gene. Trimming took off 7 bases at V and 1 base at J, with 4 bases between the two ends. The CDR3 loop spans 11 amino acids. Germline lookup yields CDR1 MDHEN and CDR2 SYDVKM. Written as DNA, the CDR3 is TGTGCCAGCAAGGGGAACACTGAAGCTTTCTTT. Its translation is CASKGNTEAFF.

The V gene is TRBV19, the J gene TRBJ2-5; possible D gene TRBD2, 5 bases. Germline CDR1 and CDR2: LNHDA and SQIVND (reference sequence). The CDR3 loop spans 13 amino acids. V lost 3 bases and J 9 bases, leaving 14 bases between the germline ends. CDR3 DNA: TGTGCCAGTAGTATTGTGGACCGAGGGTCCCAGTACTTC. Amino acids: CASSIVDRGSQYF.

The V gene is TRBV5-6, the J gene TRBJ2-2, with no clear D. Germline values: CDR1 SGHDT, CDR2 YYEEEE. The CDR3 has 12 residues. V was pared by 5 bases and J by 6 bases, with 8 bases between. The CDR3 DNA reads TGTGCCAGCAGGCTTCATCCCGGGGAGCTGTTTTTT. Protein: CASRLHPGELFF.

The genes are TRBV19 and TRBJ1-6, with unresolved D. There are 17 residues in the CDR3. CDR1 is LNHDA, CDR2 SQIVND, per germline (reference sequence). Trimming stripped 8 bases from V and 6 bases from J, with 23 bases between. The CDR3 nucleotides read TGTGCCAGTTCTCACCGACCCTCATCAAACTTTAATTCACCCCTCCACTTT. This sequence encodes CASSHRPSSNFNSPLHF.

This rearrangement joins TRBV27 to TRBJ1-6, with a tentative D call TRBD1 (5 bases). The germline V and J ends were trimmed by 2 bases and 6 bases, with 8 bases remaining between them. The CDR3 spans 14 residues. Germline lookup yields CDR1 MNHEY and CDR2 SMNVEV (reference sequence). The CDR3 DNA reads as TGTGCCAGCAGTTTAGTCGGGGGTAATTCACCCCTCCACTTT. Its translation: CASSLVGGNSPLHF.

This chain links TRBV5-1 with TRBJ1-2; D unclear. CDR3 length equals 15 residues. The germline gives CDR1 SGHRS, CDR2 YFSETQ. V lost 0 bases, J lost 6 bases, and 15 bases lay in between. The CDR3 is CASSLGGGLYDGYTF. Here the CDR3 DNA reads TGCGCCAGCAGCTTGGGTGGCGGACTTTACGATGGCTACACCTTC.

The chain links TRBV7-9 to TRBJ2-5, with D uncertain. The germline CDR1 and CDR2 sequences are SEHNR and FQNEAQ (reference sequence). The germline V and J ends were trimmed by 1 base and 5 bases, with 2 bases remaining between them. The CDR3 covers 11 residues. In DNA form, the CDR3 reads TGTGCCAGCAGCTTAGTGGAGACCCAGTACTTC. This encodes CASSLVETQYF.

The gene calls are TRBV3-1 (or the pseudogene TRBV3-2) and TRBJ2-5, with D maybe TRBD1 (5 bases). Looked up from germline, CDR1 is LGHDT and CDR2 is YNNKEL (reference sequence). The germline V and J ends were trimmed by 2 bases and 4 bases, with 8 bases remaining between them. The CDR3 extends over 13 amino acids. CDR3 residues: CASSQQGVETQYF. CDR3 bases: TGTGCCAGCAGCCAACAAGGGGTAGAGACCCAGTACTTC.

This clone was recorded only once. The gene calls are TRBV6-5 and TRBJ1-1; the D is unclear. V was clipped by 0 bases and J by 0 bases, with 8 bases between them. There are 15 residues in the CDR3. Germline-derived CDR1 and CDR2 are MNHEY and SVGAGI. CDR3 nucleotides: TGTGCCAGCAGTTACTCTGCTGTCCTGAACACTGAAGCTTTCTTT. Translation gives CASSYSAVLNTEAFF.

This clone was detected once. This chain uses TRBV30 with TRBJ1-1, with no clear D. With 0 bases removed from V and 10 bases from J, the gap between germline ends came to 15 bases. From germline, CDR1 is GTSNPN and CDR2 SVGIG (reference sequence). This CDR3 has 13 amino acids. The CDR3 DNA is TGTGCCTGGAGTGTACCATCCCTAGGAAGAGCTTTCTTT. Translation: CAWSVPSLGRAFF.

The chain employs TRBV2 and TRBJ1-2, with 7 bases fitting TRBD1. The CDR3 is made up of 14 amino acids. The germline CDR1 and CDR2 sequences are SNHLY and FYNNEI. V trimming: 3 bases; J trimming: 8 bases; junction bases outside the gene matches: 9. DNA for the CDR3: TGTGCCAGCAGTGACCAGACAGGGAGGAGCGGCTACACCTTC. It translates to CASSDQTGRSGYTF.

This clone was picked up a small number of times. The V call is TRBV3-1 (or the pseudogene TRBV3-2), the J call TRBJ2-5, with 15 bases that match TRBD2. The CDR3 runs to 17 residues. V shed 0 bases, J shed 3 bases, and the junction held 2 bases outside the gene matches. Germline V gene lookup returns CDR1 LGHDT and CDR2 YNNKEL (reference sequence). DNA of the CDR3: TGTGCCAGCAGCCAAGACCGGACTAGCGGGGGGGAAGAGACCCAGTACTTC. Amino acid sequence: CASSQDRTSGGEETQYF.

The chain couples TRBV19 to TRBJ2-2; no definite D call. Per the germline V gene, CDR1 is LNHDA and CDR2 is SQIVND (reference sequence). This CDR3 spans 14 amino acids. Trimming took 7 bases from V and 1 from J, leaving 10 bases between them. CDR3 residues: CASTKGRNTGELFF. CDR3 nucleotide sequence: TGTGCCAGTACCAAGGGCCGGAACACCGGGGAGCTGTTTTTT.

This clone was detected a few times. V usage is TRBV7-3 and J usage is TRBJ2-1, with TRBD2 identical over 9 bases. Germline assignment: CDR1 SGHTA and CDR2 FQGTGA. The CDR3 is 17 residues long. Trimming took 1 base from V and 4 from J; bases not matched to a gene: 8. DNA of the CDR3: TGTGCCAGCAGCTTAAGACCTAGCGGGGCTTCATACAATGAGCAGTTCTTC. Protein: CASSLRPSGASYNEQFF.

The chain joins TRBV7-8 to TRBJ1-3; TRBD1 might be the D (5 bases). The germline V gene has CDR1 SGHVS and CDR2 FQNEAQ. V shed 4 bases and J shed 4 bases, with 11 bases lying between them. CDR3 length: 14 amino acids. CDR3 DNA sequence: TGTGCCAGCAGCTCCCAGGGACTCGGAAACACCATATATTTT. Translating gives CASSSQGLGNTIYF.